The 8 T cell receptor beta chains below come from one sample, sequenced in a study of CD8+ T cells in alopecia areata. RNA extraction and reverse transcription yielded cDNA as sequencing template. TCRdb's table, derived via immunoSEQ multiplex PCR, lists solely in-frame clones and lacks some. The sample carries about 210,000 clones, around 66% recorded once. Treatment: oral pan-JAK inhibitor, 5-10 mg twice daily. The sample in question was CD4+ T cells sorted from blood, obtained around week 44, from a patient treated with tofacitinib. These receptors were taken from a human donor with alopecia areata.

The chain couples TRBV4-2 to TRBJ2-2; D gene ambiguous. CDR3 length: 16 amino acids. V lost 0 bases to trimming and J lost 1 base, with 9 bases between them. In germline, CDR1 is LGHNA, CDR2 YNFKEQ. In nucleotides, the CDR3 is TGTGCCAGCAGCCAAGATACGGCTAAGAACACCGGGGAGCTGTTTTTT. Amino acids: CASSQDTAKNTGELFF.

About this clone: Additional DNA sequences in this sample encode the identical CDR3. The gene calls are TRBV30 and TRBJ1-5; D unclear. Trimming took 1 base from V and 7 from J, leaving 8 bases between them. CDR1 and CDR2 from the germline V gene are GTSNPN and SVGIG (reference sequence). The CDR3 extends over 12 amino acids. The CDR3 DNA follows: TGTGCCTGGAGTGGGGGTTCGCAGCCCCAGCATTTT. Protein product: CAWSGGSQPQHF. Based on the CDR3 plus reference TRBV30 and TRBJ1-5, the full variable domain is SQTIHQWPATLVQPVGSPLSLECTVEGTSNPNLYWYRQAAGRGLQLLFYSVGIGQISSEVPQNLSASRPQDRQFILSSKKLLLSDSGFYLCAWSGGSQPQHFGDGTRLSIL.

This clone occurred once. The gene calls are TRBV4-3 and TRBJ2-2, with D tentatively TRBD1 or TRBD2 (5 bases each). CDR3 length equals 16 residues. In germline, CDR1 is LGHNA, CDR2 YSLEER. The V end was cut by 0 bases, the J end by 0 bases, with 8 bases between. CDR3 in DNA: TGCGCCAGCAGCCAAGAAGTGGGGGCGAACACCGGGGAGCTGTTTTTT. Translating it yields CASSQEVGANTGELFF.

V and J are TRBV29-1 and TRBJ1-4; no firm D call. There are 11 residues in the CDR3. V was trimmed by 3 bases and J by 5 bases, leaving 4 bases between them. The germline CDR1 and CDR2 sequences are SQVTM and ANQGSEA. The CDR3 here is CSVDRNEKLFF. The DNA of the CDR3 is TGCAGCGTTGACAGAAATGAAAAACTGTTTTTT.

This clone was seen only a few times. The chain carries TRBV29-1 and TRBJ2-1; TRBD1 matches at 12 bases. CDR1 is SQVTM and CDR2 is ANQGSEA in the germline V gene. This CDR3 region has 13 residues. V lost 7 bases and J lost 8; bases outside the gene matches: 6. The CDR3 protein is CSGPGQGADEQFF. Written as DNA, the CDR3 is TGCAGCGGGCCGGGACAGGGGGCCGATGAGCAGTTCTTC.

V is TRBV30 and J is TRBJ1-2; maybe TRBD1 (5 bases). The CDR3 is made up of 14 amino acids. Trimming stripped 0 bases from V and 8 bases from J, with 16 bases between. Germline values: CDR1 GTSNPN, CDR2 SVGIG (reference sequence). This chain's CDR3 is CAWSVGTGTSGYTF. The CDR3 nucleotides read TGTGCCTGGAGTGTAGGAACAGGAACTTCGGGCTACACCTTC.

The V gene is TRBV7-2, the J gene TRBJ2-2; D tentatively fits TRBD1 or TRBD2 (5 bases each). This CDR3 has 14 residues. The germline V and J ends were trimmed by 2 bases and 6 bases, with 10 bases remaining between them. Germline V gene sequence: CDR1 SGHTA, CDR2 FQGNSA. In nucleotides, the CDR3 is TGTGCCAGCAGCTTATATGGGGGAGCCGGGGAGCTGTTTTTT. Its translation is CASSLYGGAGELFF.

The V and J genes are TRBV7-3 and TRBJ2-1; 13 bases fit TRBD2. Germline V CDR1 and CDR2: SGHTA, FQGTGA. CDR3 length: 16 residues. V gave up 5 bases and J gave up 3 bases; unmatched junction bases: 4. CDR3 amino acids: CASSPGLAGSYNEQFF. Here the CDR3 DNA reads TGTGCCAGCAGCCCGGGACTAGCGGGGAGCTACAATGAGCAGTTCTTC.